Each of the 20 T cell receptor beta chains below was sequenced from the same sample in a study of cytomegalovirus exposure and HLA in healthy donors. Produced via immunoSEQ multiplex PCR; TCRdb's table is partial and in-frame only. The repertoire holds 130,000 or so clones, with 89% as singletons. The specimen was PBMCs. The origin of the receptors is a man aged 30 to 45 in good health and CMV-seronegative.

V is TRBV7-9 and J is TRBJ2-1, with 11 bases lining up with TRBD2. Germline V gene sequence: CDR1 SEHNR, CDR2 FQNEAQ (reference sequence). The J segment lost 8 bases and the V segment lost 2 bases, leaving 5 bases of the junction unmatched. This CDR3 region has 15 residues. CDR3 in DNA: TGTGCCAGCAGCTTAAGACTAGCGGGGCCGGATGAGCAGTTCTTC. It encodes CASSLRLAGPDEQFF. The full variable domain, completed using reference TRBV7-9 and TRBJ2-1, is DTGVSQNPRHKITKRGQNVTFRCDPISEHNRLYWYRQTLGQGPEFLTYFQNEAQLEKSRLLSDRFSAERPKGSFSTLEIQRTEQGDSAMYLCASSLRLAGPDEQFFGPGTRLTVL.

V and J are TRBV28 and TRBJ1-2; D is unclear. V gave up 5 bases and J gave up 0 bases, with 13 bases separating them. The CDR3 has 15 amino acids. The germline gives CDR1 MDHEN, CDR2 SYDVKM. CDR3 in amino acids: CASSTRAGANYGYTF. The CDR3 DNA reads as TGTGCCAGCAGTACCCGGGCGGGAGCTAACTATGGCTACACCTTC.

The gene calls are TRBV7-6 and TRBJ2-5, with a weak D call TRBD2 (7 bases). There are 17 residues in the CDR3. CDR1 is SGHVS, CDR2 FNYEAQ, per germline. V lost 0 bases and J 1 base, leaving 15 bases between the germline ends. The CDR3 sequence: CASSLAGAGATQETQYF. The CDR3 coding sequence is TGTGCCAGCAGCTTAGCTGGCGCGGGGGCAACCCAAGAGACCCAGTACTTC.

This rearrangement joins TRBV27 to TRBJ1-4; D uncertain. Trimming removed 8 bases at V and 0 bases at J, with 4 bases between. This CDR3 region has 12 residues. Germline CDR1 MNHEY, CDR2 SMNVEV (reference sequence). CDR3 sequence reads: CASRTTNEKLFF. The DNA for the CDR3 is TGTGCCAGCCGTACAACTAATGAAAAACTGTTTTTT. Complete variable domain (other parts from reference TRBV27 and TRBJ1-4): EAQVTQNPRYLITVTGKKLTVTCSQNMNHEYMSWYRQDPGLGLRQIYYSMNVEVTDKGDVPEGYKVSRKEKRNFPLILESPSPNQTSLYFCASRTTNEKLFFGSGTQLSVL.

The rearrangement uses TRBV5-8 and TRBJ1-5; TRBD1 aligns across 7 bases. V lost 1 base to trimming and J lost 6 bases; unmatched junction nucleotides: 4. Per germline, CDR1 SGHTS and CDR2 YDEGEE. The CDR3 is 14 amino acids. The chain's CDR3 is CASSLRDSPQPQHF. In DNA form, the CDR3 reads TGTGCCAGCAGCTTGCGGGACAGCCCTCAGCCCCAGCATTTT. Using reference TRBV5-8 and TRBJ1-5 for the parts outside the CDR3, the full variable domain is EAGVTQSPTHLIKTRGQQATLRCSPISGHTSVYWYQQALGLGLQFLLWYDEGEERNRGNFPPRFSGRQFPNYSSELNVNALELEDSALYLCASSLRDSPQPQHFGDGTRLSIL.

This chain connects TRBV6-6 to TRBJ1-1; D possibly corresponds to TRBD1 (6 bases). This CDR3 has 14 residues. V lost 3 bases to trimming and J lost 5 bases, with 13 bases between them. Germline V lookup: CDR1 MNHNY, CDR2 SVGAGI (reference sequence). The CDR3 protein is CASSYPQGRTEAFF. For the CDR3, the DNA is TGTGCCAGCAGTTATCCGCAGGGGAGAACTGAAGCTTTCTTT.

This clone was counted between two and nine times. J is TRBJ1-2 and V is TRBV6-6; D is unresolved. The CDR3 sequence is 16 residues long. V was clipped by 2 bases and J by 3 bases, with 16 bases between them. Germline CDR1 is MNHNY and CDR2 is SVGAGI (reference sequence). The CDR3 DNA reads TGTGCCAGCAGTTACCTGGGGTCCTTGCGGGACTATGGCTACACCTTC. Translated, it gives CASSYLGSLRDYGYTF.

Notes on this clone: Other DNA sequences of this sample code for an identical CDR3. The rearrangement uses TRBV7-9 and TRBJ1-2; TRBD1 matches 9 bases. CDR1 SEHNR and CDR2 FQNEAQ come from the germline V gene (reference sequence). Germline trimming cut 1 base from V and 0 bases from J; bases unmatched to any gene: 0. The CDR3 has 15 amino acids. Here the CDR3 reads CASSLGQGANYGYTF. For the CDR3, the DNA is TGTGCCAGCAGCTTAGGACAGGGGGCTAACTATGGCTACACCTTC.

This clone has only one observation. This sequence joins TRBV5-1 and TRBJ2-7, with TRBD1 as a possible D gene (6 bases). This CDR3 is built from 14 residues. Germline assignment: CDR1 SGHRS and CDR2 YFSETQ. The germline V and J ends were trimmed by 5 bases and 3 bases, with 15 bases remaining between them. The CDR3 loop reads CASSSSTGSYEQYF. The CDR3 coding sequence is TGCGCCAGCAGTTCCTCCACAGGGAGCTACGAGCAGTACTTC.

This clone was observed a single time. The CDR3 region is CASSNSRQGARYGYTF. The DNA of the CDR3 is TGTGCCAGCAGCAATTCGCGACAAGGGGCCCGCTATGGCTACACCTTC. This chain uses TRBV21-1 with TRBJ1-2; no check of the table's D call, TRBD1, against the DNA was made. TRBV21-1 is a pseudogene. This CDR3 spans 16 amino acids.

The V gene is TRBV5-6, the J gene TRBJ1-4, with D unresolved. The CDR3 is 16 amino acids. Germline V gene data show CDR1 as SGHDT and CDR2 as YYEEEE. The germline V and J ends were trimmed by 0 bases and 4 bases, with 13 bases remaining between them. Here the CDR3 DNA reads TGTGCCAGCAGCTTGGCCAACAGATTGGTTAATGAAAAACTGTTTTTT. Its protein product is CASSLANRLVNEKLFF.

The chain uses TRBV7-9 and TRBJ2-3; possible D gene TRBD2, 6 bases. Germline lookup yields CDR1 SEHNR and CDR2 FQNEAQ (reference sequence). Trimming left V 7 bases short and J 0 bases short, with 8 bases between. This CDR3 comprises 13 residues. This CDR3 is CASKLASTDTQYF. CDR3 coding DNA: TGTGCCAGCAAACTAGCTAGCACAGATACGCAGTATTTT.

CDR3 in DNA: TGCAGCGTTCGGGGTCCGCGGGTCACCGGGGAGCTGTTTTTT. It codes for CSVRGPRVTGELFF. The chain carries TRBV29-1 and TRBJ2-2, with D tentatively TRBD2 (5 bases). The CDR3 is 14 amino acids. CDR1 and CDR2 from the germline V gene are SQVTM and ANQGSEA. V dropped 5 bases and J dropped 4 bases, with 14 bases sitting between them.

V usage is TRBV2 and J usage is TRBJ2-7; 8 bases are a match to TRBD2. Per the germline V gene, CDR1 is SNHLY and CDR2 is FYNNEI. The CDR3 totals 15 residues. Trimming cost V 4 bases and J 6 bases; bases outside gene matches: 11. This chain's CDR3 is CASSGFATSDGEQYF. For the CDR3, the DNA is TGTGCCAGCAGTGGTTTCGCGACTAGCGACGGCGAGCAGTACTTC.

The chain combines TRBV6-1 with TRBJ1-6, with TRBD1 matching over 7 bases. CDR1 and CDR2 from the germline V gene are MNHNS and SASEGT. The CDR3 totals 17 residues. The junction had 8 bases not matched to a gene; V was cut back by 4 bases and J by 2 bases. CDR3 nucleotide sequence: TGTGCCAGCAGTGCCATCAGGGGGAGGCCCTATAATTCACCCCTCCACTTT. Protein sequence: CASSAIRGRPYNSPLHF.

The chain has TRBV28 and TRBJ1-4, with a weak D call TRBD1 (5 bases). Trimming took off 5 bases at V and 0 bases at J, with 13 bases between the two ends. Germline loops: CDR1 MDHEN, CDR2 SYDVKM. The CDR3 contains 16 residues. This chain's CDR3 is CASSAGGGATNEKLFF. CDR3 nucleotide sequence: TGTGCCAGCAGTGCCGGCGGAGGGGCAACTAATGAAAAACTGTTTTTT.

The chain couples TRBV5-6 to TRBJ1-2; weak D call: TRBD1 (5 bases). Trimming stripped 2 bases from V and 0 bases from J, with 11 bases between. Germline V lookup: CDR1 SGHDT, CDR2 YYEEEE. This CDR3 contains 15 residues. The CDR3 coding sequence is TGTGCCAGCAGCTTCATGCAGGGCCCTAACTATGGCTACACCTTC. The encoded protein is CASSFMQGPNYGYTF.

The V and J genes are TRBV6-6 and TRBJ2-2; tentatively, D is TRBD2 (5 bases). The CDR3 sequence is 16 residues long. Trimming took 0 bases from V and 7 from J, leaving 15 bases between them. Germline assignment: CDR1 MNHNY and CDR2 SVGAGI (reference sequence). The CDR3 DNA reads TGTGCCAGCAGTTACTCGCGGCTTTCTAGCCGCGGGGAGCTGTTTTTT. Encoded protein: CASSYSRLSSRGELFF.

The chain is built from TRBV4-3 and TRBJ2-3; TRBD1 matches 8 bases. The ends lost 2 bases at V and 3 bases at J; junction bases unmatched: 10. The CDR3 runs to 17 residues. Germline-derived CDR1 and CDR2 are LGHNA and YSLEER. The CDR3 here is CASSQFGTGGGTDTQYF. The CDR3 coding sequence is TGCGCCAGCAGCCAATTTGGGACAGGAGGAGGGACAGATACGCAGTATTTT.

The rearrangement joins TRBV5-4 to TRBJ2-7; the match to TRBD1 covers 9 bases. J gave up 4 bases and V 4 bases, and 12 bases lay outside the gene matches. There are 16 residues in the CDR3. CDR1 and CDR2 (germline): SGHNT, YYREEE (reference sequence). The CDR3 nucleotides are TGTGCCAGCAGCAACCGGGACAGGGTAATTATTTACGAGCAGTACTTC. Amino acid sequence: CASSNRDRVIIYEQYF.